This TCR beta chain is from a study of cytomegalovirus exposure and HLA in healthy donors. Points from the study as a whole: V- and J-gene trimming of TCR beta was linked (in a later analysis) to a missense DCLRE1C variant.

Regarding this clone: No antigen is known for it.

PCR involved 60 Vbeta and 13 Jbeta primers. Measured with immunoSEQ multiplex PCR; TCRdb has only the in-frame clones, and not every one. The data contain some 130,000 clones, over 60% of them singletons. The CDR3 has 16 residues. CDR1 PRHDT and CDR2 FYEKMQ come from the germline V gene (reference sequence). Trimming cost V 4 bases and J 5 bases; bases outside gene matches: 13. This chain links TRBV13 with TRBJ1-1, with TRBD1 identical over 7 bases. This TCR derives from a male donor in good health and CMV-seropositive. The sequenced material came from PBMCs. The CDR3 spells CASSSRQGLRGTEAFF. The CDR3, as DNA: TGTGCCAGCAGCTCGCGACAGGGCTTAAGGGGGACTGAAGCTTTCTTT.